This T cell receptor (beta chain) was identified during a study of cytomegalovirus exposure and HLA in healthy donors. Study observations and caveats: In vitro checks showed that three CMV-associated chains really do target CMV antigens. Whilst most TCR sequences proved rare, a subset of public TCRs occurred across many donors. A list of approximately 150 TCR beta chains associated with cytomegalovirus was given.

Germline V gene lookup returns CDR1 SNHLY and CDR2 FYNNEI. The CDR3 extends over 13 amino acids. After removal of 2 bases from V and 7 bases from J, the junction contained 4 bases not matched to a gene. Clones were read by immunoSEQ multiplex PCR, and TCRdb kept only the in-frame ones, dropping some. The sample contains 95,000 to 150,000 clones, roughly nine tenths of which appear only once. Only one count was recorded for this clone. The antigen is not known. Sequencing used PBMCs. The clonotype originates from a woman aged 18-30 years in good health and CMV-seronegative. The chain recombines TRBV2 with TRBJ1-2; TRBD1 matches 7 bases. In DNA, the CDR3 is TGTGCCAGCAGTGAAACAGGGGCAGCTGGCTACACCTTC. This codes for CASSETGAAGYTF.